These T cell receptor beta chains were read from a single sample in a study of persistence of HIV-infected CD4 T cells. For these receptors, no antigen is known. Data came from immunoSEQ multiplex PCR; TCRdb stores just in-frame clones and leaves some out. The repertoire holds about 40,000 clones, around 82% seen once, with 14% in the top ten. The material sequenced was CD4+ T cells sorted from PBMCs after 18-hour stimulation, taken from a patient who received antiretroviral therapy. These receptors all come from an adult man with HIV who was CMV-seropositive. CDR3s include the opening cysteine and the closing phenylalanine or tryptophan. Each record gives: clone size, D gene, V gene, J gene, CDR3 protein, CDR3 DNA. D genes are given only for firm matches. The size entry is marked missing in some rows and otherwise reads once, few, many or a size class.

>.|.|TRBV30|TRBJ2-1
CAWTRWASGGNEQFF
TGTGCCTGGACCCGTTGGGCGTCTGGGGGCAATGAGCAGTTCTTC
>.|TRBD1|TRBV5-8|TRBJ2-4
CASSLAGGQGFDIQYF
TGTGCCAGCAGCTTGGCCGGGGGACAGGGTTTTGACATTCAGTACTTC
>few|.|TRBV6-4|TRBJ1-5
CASSPEVGQPQHF
TGTGCCAGCAGTCCCGAGGTTGGTCAGCCCCAGCATTTT
>.|TRBD2|TRBV18|TRBJ2-1
CASSPQREEQFF
TGTGCCAGCTCACCTCAGCGGGAGGAGCAGTTCTTC
>once|.|TRBV19|TRBJ1-5
CASSIMAVDNQPQHF
TGTGCCAGTAGTATAATGGCAGTGGACAATCAGCCCCAGCATTTT
>.|TRBD1|TRBV5-1|TRBJ1-1
CASSWVTGGRGRNTEAFF
TGCGCCAGCAGCTGGGTCACAGGGGGAAGGGGCCGGAACACTGAAGCTTTCTTT
>.|TRBD2|TRBV2|TRBJ2-1
CASSEGGGGGYNEQFF
TGTGCCAGCAGTGAAGGTGGCGGGGGGGGATACAATGAGCAGTTCTTC
>few|.|TRBV15|TRBJ2-4
CATSKQGNKNIQYF
TGTGCCACCAGCAAGCAGGGCAACAAAAACATTCAGTACTTC
>.|.|TRBV2|TRBJ2-1
CASRAALARANNEQFF
TGTGCCAGCAGGGCAGCTCTAGCGCGGGCCAACAATGAGCAGTTCTTC
>.|.|TRBV18|TRBJ1-1
CASSPQGEAEAFF
TGTGCCAGCTCACCACAAGGGGAAGCTGAAGCTTTCTTT
>.|.|TRBV25-1|TRBJ2-7
CASTTPAEQYF
TGTGCCAGCACCACACCGGCCGAGCAGTACTTC
>.|TRBD1|TRBV5-1|TRBJ2-2
CASTPRDRGYGGELFF
TGCGCCAGCACGCCCCGGGACAGGGGCTATGGCGGGGAGCTGTTTTTT
>.|TRBD1|TRBV6-5|TRBJ1-1
CASTRTGRVEAFF
TGTGCCAGCACCCGGACAGGGAGGGTTGAAGCTTTCTTT
>.|TRBD1|TRBV30|TRBJ1-1
CAWSGQGGLATEAFF
TGTGCCTGGAGTGGACAGGGGGGCCTGGCCACTGAAGCTTTCTTT
>.|.|TRBV30|TRBJ1-2
CAWSDEGRRGGYTF
TGTGCCTGGAGTGATGAGGGGAGAAGAGGTGGCTACACCTTC
>once|.|TRBV27|TRBJ2-7
CATDDLDEQYF
TGTGCCACCGACGACCTGGACGAGCAGTACTTC
>.|TRBD1|TRBV6-6|TRBJ1-5
CASSYGDRVRQPQHF
TGTGCCAGCAGTTACGGAGACAGGGTCCGCCAGCCCCAGCATTTT
>.|.|TRBV9|TRBJ1-6
CASSATVANSPLHF
TGTGCCAGCAGCGCGACGGTAGCTAATTCACCCCTCCACTTT
>.|.|TRBV6-4|TRBJ1-2
CASRVEAALGAGYTF
TGTGCCAGTCGAGTGGAGGCAGCCCTGGGGGCTGGCTACACCTTC
>.|.|TRBV6-5|TRBJ1-1
CASSSWRVWTEAFF
TGTGCCAGCAGTTCCTGGAGGGTGTGGACTGAAGCTTTCTTT
>.|.|TRBV7-8|TRBJ1-2
CASSLVDSNYGYTF
TGTGCCAGCAGCTTAGTCGACAGCAACTATGGCTACACCTTC
>.|.|TRBV27|TRBJ1-5
CASSPLGGYQPQHF
TGTGCCAGCAGTCCTTTAGGAGGTTATCAGCCCCAGCATTTT
>.|.|TRBV2|TRBJ2-1
CASSEVGPGLNEQFF
TGTGCCAGCAGTGAAGTAGGGCCTGGATTGAATGAGCAGTTCTTC
>.|.|TRBV5-1|TRBJ2-3
CASSFGGLADTQYF
TGCGCCAGCAGCTTTGGGGGGTTAGCAGATACGCAGTATTTT
>.|.|TRBV6-5|TRBJ2-2
CASSYKGYTGELFF
TGTGCCAGCAGTTACAAAGGGTACACCGGGGAGCTGTTTTTT
>.|TRBD1|TRBV6-5|TRBJ1-1
CASSWDRRNTEAFF
TGTGCCAGCAGCTGGGACAGAAGGAACACTGAAGCTTTCTTT
>.|TRBD2|TRBV6-5|TRBJ2-7
CASSYEGLGLSEQYF
TGTGCCAGCAGTTACGAAGGACTAGGTTTGTCCGAGCAGTACTTC
>.|TRBD1|TRBV10-3|TRBJ2-6
CAISERQGAVGANVLTF
TGTGCCATCAGTGAGCGGCAGGGGGCTGTAGGGGCCAACGTCCTGACTTTC
>.|.|TRBV30|TRBJ1-3
CAWSRGSGNTIYF
TGTGCCTGGTCTCGGGGCTCTGGAAACACCATATATTTT
>.|.|TRBV19|TRBJ2-2
CASSKFQPNTGELFF
TGTGCCAGTAGCAAGTTCCAGCCGAACACCGGGGAGCTGTTTTTT
>once|TRBD2|TRBV9|TRBJ2-3
CASSGENSGKALTDTQYF
TGTGCCAGCAGCGGCGAGAATAGCGGGAAAGCCCTCACAGATACGCAGTATTTT
>few|.|TRBV5-6|TRBJ2-7
CASSLGLVAYEQYF
TGTGCCAGCAGCTTGGGTCTAGTCGCCTACGAGCAGTACTTC
>.|TRBD1|TRBV7-2|TRBJ1-4
CASSLAAGGGEKLFF
TGTGCCAGCAGCTTAGCGGCAGGGGGCGGTGAAAAACTGTTTTTT
>few|TRBD2|TRBV7-3|TRBJ2-1
CASSLPGTRGSLEQFF
TGTGCCAGCAGCTTACCCGGGACTAGGGGATCTCTGGAGCAGTTCTTC
>few|TRBD1|TRBV27|TRBJ1-2
CASSLAQGSGYTF
TGTGCCAGCAGTTTAGCACAGGGGAGTGGCTACACCTTC
>.|.|TRBV25-1|TRBJ2-1
CASSELRQLNEQFF
TGTGCCAGCAGTGAATTACGACAGCTCAATGAGCAGTTCTTC
>few|.|TRBV30|TRBJ1-1
CAWSPPRAFSTEAFF
TGTGCCTGGAGTCCTCCAAGGGCTTTTAGCACTGAAGCTTTCTTT
>.|.|TRBV12-3/TRBV12-4|TRBJ2-1
CASRSNRDGQFF
TGTGCCAGCAGATCTAACCGGGACGGGCAGTTCTTC
>.|TRBD2|TRBV18|TRBJ2-3
CASSPSLAGNTDTQYF
TGTGCCAGCTCACCGTCCCTAGCGGGGAACACAGATACGCAGTATTTT
>.|.|TRBV15|TRBJ1-2
CATSRGEGSNYGYTF
TGTGCCACCAGCAGAGGAGAGGGATCCAACTATGGCTACACCTTC
>few|.|TRBV6-5|TRBJ1-2
CASTRVGYGYTF
TGTGCCAGCACTAGGGTCGGCTATGGCTACACCTTC
>few|.|TRBV19|TRBJ1-2
CASSKARELGGYTF
TGTGCCAGTAGTAAGGCCAGGGAATTGGGTGGCTACACCTTC
>.|.|TRBV10-2|TRBJ2-7
CASSETRTVSYEQYF
TGCGCCAGCAGTGAGACGCGGACAGTTTCCTACGAGCAGTACTTC
>few|TRBD1|TRBV6-2/TRBV6-3|TRBJ2-1
CASSYSGTGRNEQFF
TGTGCCAGCAGTTACTCTGGGACAGGGCGTAATGAGCAGTTCTTC
>.|.|TRBV4-3|TRBJ1-6
CASSQASTADKNSPLHF
TGCGCCAGCAGCCAAGCTAGTACGGCAGACAAAAATTCACCCCTCCACTTT
>once|.|TRBV3-1/TRBV3-2|TRBJ2-3
CASSQFLVSGNTDTQYF
TGTGCCAGCAGCCAATTTTTGGTTAGCGGAAACACAGATACGCAGTATTTT
>.|TRBD1|TRBV5-6|TRBJ2-7
CASSLWTGRSYEQYF
TGTGCCAGCAGCCTCTGGACAGGGAGAAGCTACGAGCAGTACTTC